These T cell receptor beta chains were read from a single sample in a study of OX40 agonist ivuxolimab in advanced cancers. Sequencing was performed with immunoSEQ multiplex PCR; in TCRdb, only in-frame clones are kept and a portion is missing. The data show 30,000 to 40,000 clones, about 82% seen once. Sequenced here: CD4+ or CD8+ T cells sorted from blood, sampled in a trial of the OX40 agonist ivuxolimab. The receptor source for this set is an adult with an advanced solid tumor such as melanoma, head and neck, liver or kidney cancer. The CDR3 runs from the conserved cysteine through the conserved F or W. D genes are given only for firm matches. Size is omitted from some rows. Given values are once, few, many or a class for expanded clones.

TRBJ1-6 TRBV4-1 . medium-sized TGCGCCAGCAGCCAAGCCCAGGGCAATTCACCCCTCCACTTT CASSQAQGNSPLHF
TRBJ1-2 TRBV10-3 . . TGTGCCATCAGTGAATCGACAGCGGGCTACACCTTC CAISESTAGYTF
TRBJ2-1 TRBV7-3 TRBD2 . TGTGCCAGCAGCTTACTCAGCGGGGGGGCGACTGAGCAGTTCTTC CASSLLSGGATEQFF
TRBJ2-1 TRBV11-3 TRBD2 . TGTGCCAGCAGCGAAGCCGGGACTAGCGGCAATGAGCAGTTCTTC CASSEAGTSGNEQFF
TRBJ2-2 TRBV7-2 . . TGTGCCAGCAGCTTAGGGAGGACCGGGGAGCTGTTTTTT CASSLGRTGELFF
TRBJ1-2 TRBV28 . . TGTGCCAGCAGTCCTGACCTCAACTATGGCTACACCTTC CASSPDLNYGYTF
TRBJ1-1 TRBV10-1 . . TGCGCCACTTCGCCATTAAGGGACACTGAAGCTTTCTTT CATSPLRDTEAFF
TRBJ2-3 TRBV29-1 TRBD2 . TGCAGCGTTGAAGACACAGCGGGAGGGGGGAATACAGATACGCAGTATTTT CSVEDTAGGGNTDTQYF
TRBJ2-2 TRBV10-2 TRBD2 . TGCGCCAGCAGTGAACCGGGACTAGTGGGGTCTGGGGAGCTGTTTTTT CASSEPGLVGSGELFF
TRBJ1-2 TRBV19 . . TGTGCCAGTAGTATATCGGTAGATAACTATGGCTACACCTTC CASSISVDNYGYTF
TRBJ1-6 TRBV9 . . TGTGCCAGCAGCGTAGGCGGCAGTGTCAATTCACCCCTCCACTTT CASSVGGSVNSPLHF
TRBJ2-1 TRBV30 TRBD2 . TGTGCCTGGAAGACTAGCGGAAGCTACAATGAGCAGTTCTTC CAWKTSGSYNEQFF
TRBJ2-7 TRBV19 TRBD2 . TGTGCCAGTAGGGCGATGGCTAGCGGGATCTACGAGCAGTACTTC CASRAMASGIYEQYF
TRBJ2-2 TRBV13 . . TGTGCCAGCAGCTTATCGGCACGATTTACCGGGGAGCTGTTTTTT CASSLSARFTGELFF
TRBJ1-2 TRBV6-4 . . TGTGCCAGCAGTGACTCGTTCCCAGGAAGGGGCTACACCTTC CASSDSFPGRGYTF
TRBJ2-4 TRBV6-1 . . TGTGCCAGCAGTGAATTGGACAGAACCCTAGCCAAAAACATTCAGTACTTC CASSELDRTLAKNIQYF
TRBJ1-6 TRBV5-3 TRBD1 . TGTGCCAGAAGCCGCCTCCGGGACAGGGCTAATTCACCCCTCCACTTT CARSRLRDRANSPLHF
TRBJ2-6 TRBV6-5 . . TGTGCCAGCACCCTAATGACAGGTGGGGCCAACGTCCTGACTTTC CASTLMTGGANVLTF
TRBJ2-1 TRBV7-8 TRBD2 . TGTGCCAGCAGGGGACTAGCGGGAAAAGCCAATGGGCAGTTCTTC CASRGLAGKANGQFF
TRBJ2-1 TRBV19 TRBD1 . TGTGCCAGTAGTATGCGACAGGGCCTCTACAATGAGCAGTTCTTC CASSMRQGLYNEQFF
TRBJ2-1 TRBV6-5 . many TGTGCCAGCAGTTTGGGGGGAGTAGATGAGCAGTTCTTC CASSLGGVDEQFF
TRBJ2-3 TRBV28 . once TGTGCCAGCAGTTTAAATTCGTGGGGGGCTAAAGATACGCAGTATTTT CASSLNSWGAKDTQYF
TRBJ2-7 TRBV6-5 TRBD1 medium-sized TGTGCCAGCAGCCGTGGACAGGGAGTAACGTACGAGCAGTACTTC CASSRGQGVTYEQYF
TRBJ2-3 TRBV7-3 TRBD2 . TGTGCCAGCAGCTTAATTGCGGGGGGGGCCCCAGATACGCAGTATTTT CASSLIAGGAPDTQYF
TRBJ2-7 TRBV20-1 TRBD2 . TGCAGTGCGACTAGCACCTACGAGCAGTACTTC CSATSTYEQYF
TRBJ1-1 TRBV28 . once TGTGCCAGCAGTTGGGGGGAGACCACTGAAGCTTTCTTT CASSWGETTEAFF
TRBJ1-2 TRBV15 . . TGTGCCACCAGCAGAGATTCGGGACCGTCCTCGAGAGGCTACACCTTC CATSRDSGPSSRGYTF
TRBJ2-6 TRBV6-5 . . TGTGCCAGCAGTTACTCGGATGGGGCCAACGTCCTGACTTTC CASSYSDGANVLTF
TRBJ1-6 TRBV18 . . TGTGCCAGCTCACTTAGCCCGACGGACTCCTATAATTCACCCCTCCACTTT CASSLSPTDSYNSPLHF
TRBJ2-1 TRBV4-2 . . TGTGCCAGCAGCCAAGATTCCAGCAGGTCCCTTAATGAGCAGTTCTTC CASSQDSSRSLNEQFF
TRBJ2-2 TRBV12-5 . . TGTGCTAGTGGAGCCCAGGGCAGGGGAAACACCGGGGAGCTGTTTTTT CASGAQGRGNTGELFF
TRBJ1-3 TRBV10-3 . . TGTGCCATCAGTGATGGCAGGGGAGGAAACACCATATATTTT CAISDGRGGNTIYF
TRBJ2-7 TRBV7-9 . . TGTGCCAGCAGCCCCCTGGCAGGGCGCGAGCAGTACTTC CASSPLAGREQYF
TRBJ2-7 TRBV5-1 . . TGCGCCAGCAGCTTGGAAGTAGGGCTGTTCGAGCAGTACTTC CASSLEVGLFEQYF
TRBJ2-1 TRBV28 . . TGTGCCAGCAGCCCCCCGAGCTACAATGAGCAGTTCTTC CASSPPSYNEQFF
TRBJ2-1 TRBV18 . . TGTGCCAGCTCACCAACCCTTGACAGTTACAATGAGCAGTTCTTC CASSPTLDSYNEQFF
TRBJ1-1 TRBV4-3 TRBD1 . TGCGCCAGCAGCCAAGGGCAGACAGGGAATATACCTGAAGCTTTCTTT CASSQGQTGNIPEAFF
TRBJ1-1 TRBV7-7 . . TGTGCTAGCAGCCTAGATCGGAACACTGAAGCTTTCTTT CASSLDRNTEAFF
TRBJ1-5 TRBV19 . medium-sized TGTGCCAGTAGTAGCCAAGTCAATCAGCCCCAGCATTTT CASSSQVNQPQHF
TRBJ2-1 TRBV29-1 . . TGCAGCGTCCGGACGCCCAGCTCCTACAATGAGCAGTTCTTC CSVRTPSSYNEQFF
TRBJ1-1 TRBV27 . . TGTGCCAGCAGTTTCTACGGCGGAGGAGTTGAAGCTTTCTTT CASSFYGGGVEAFF
TRBJ1-6 TRBV19 TRBD1 . TGTGCCAGTAGTATACAGGGGGCTGGTTCACCCCTCCACTTT CASSIQGAGSPLHF
TRBJ2-2 TRBV5-1 . . TGCGCTAGCAGCTTGGGGATTACAGAGACGAACACCGGGGAGCTGTTTTTT CASSLGITETNTGELFF
TRBJ1-2 TRBV7-3 . . TGTGCCAGCAGCCAGAGTGTAGGGAACTATGGCTACACCTTC CASSQSVGNYGYTF
TRBJ1-6 TRBV19 . . TGTGCCAGTAGAGGATCCGGCGGTTATAATTCACCCCTCCACTTT CASRGSGGYNSPLHF
TRBJ1-4 TRBV11-2 . . TGTGCCAGCAGTTTTCAAGCAACTAATGAAAAACTGTTTTTT CASSFQATNEKLFF
TRBJ2-7 TRBV28 TRBD1 . TGTGCCAGCACCAGGACAGGGGGGATCTACGAGCAGTACTTC CASTRTGGIYEQYF
TRBJ1-1 TRBV7-2 TRBD1 . TGTGCCAGCAGCCCGACGGACAGGGCGGGAGGCACTGAAGCTTTCTTT CASSPTDRAGGTEAFF
TRBJ1-1 TRBV6-5 . . TGTGCCAGCAGCCAGGGACGGGTGAACACTGAAGCTTTCTTT CASSQGRVNTEAFF
TRBJ2-7 TRBV19 TRBD2 . TGTGCCAGTAGTATCGAGCGGGGGGACTACGAGCAGTACTTC CASSIERGDYEQYF